A selection of T cell receptor beta chains follows, all from one sample in a study of cytomegalovirus exposure and HLA in healthy donors. This table comes from immunoSEQ multiplex PCR, and its TCRdb copy is limited to in-frame clones, with some not included. The repertoire holds approximately 170,000 clones, with 76% as singletons. What was sequenced was PBMCs. The receptors stem from a female donor in good health and CMV-seronegative. Both conserved end residues are part of each CDR3. Each record gives: D gene, J gene, clone size, V gene, CDR3 DNA, CDR3 protein. D genes are given only for firm matches. Expanded clones get a size class; other rows say once, few or many, or leave the size out.

TRBD1 | TRBJ1-4 | few | TRBV9 | TGTGCCAGCAGCGTAGGCCAGGGGGCGGTTACTAATGAAAAACTGTTTTTT | CASSVGQGAVTNEKLFF
TRBD1 | TRBJ2-5 | - | TRBV6-5 | TGTGCCAGCAGACTACAGGGGGCAGAGACCCAGTACTTC | CASRLQGAETQYF
- | TRBJ1-5 | - | TRBV2 | TGTGCCAGCGGGGGCCGCTATAGCAATCAGCCCCAGCATTTT | CASGGRYSNQPQHF
TRBD1 | TRBJ1-4 | few | TRBV30 | TGTGCCTGGAGTGTGGGACAGGGGAATGAAAAACTGTTTTTT | CAWSVGQGNEKLFF
TRBD2 | TRBJ2-5 | - | TRBV4-1 | TGCGCCAGCAGCCCTAGCGGGGTGATTGGGGAGACCCAGTACTTC | CASSPSGVIGETQYF
- | TRBJ2-4 | few | TRBV10-3 | TGTGCCATCAGTGACGGCGGAAGTGCCAAAAACATTCAGTACTTC | CAISDGGSAKNIQYF
TRBD2 | TRBJ2-5 | once | TRBV7-2 | TGTGCCAGCAGCCGGGACCGAGCGGGAGGGAAGGGAGAGACCCAGTACTTC | CASSRDRAGGKGETQYF
- | TRBJ2-1 | - | TRBV7-2 | TGTGCCAGCACCCCTGTCAATGAGCAGTTCTTC | CASTPVNEQFF
- | TRBJ1-1 | - | TRBV5-1 | TGCGCCAGCAGCGGCGGTCGGGGTCAGAACACTGAAGCTTTCTTT | CASSGGRGQNTEAFF
- | TRBJ2-3 | - | TRBV19 | TGTGCCAGTAGTATAGATAGGTCTTCGGGATTCGGCACAGATACGCAGTATTTT | CASSIDRSSGFGTDTQYF
TRBD2 | TRBJ2-1 | - | TRBV27 | TGTGCCAGCAGTTTATCGGGACTAGCGGGCAATGAGCAGTTCTTC | CASSLSGLAGNEQFF
- | TRBJ1-3 | - | TRBV19 | TGTGCCAGTAGCGCCCAGGGGAGAAACACCATATATTTT | CASSAQGRNTIYF
- | TRBJ2-2 | - | TRBV6-1 | TGTGCCAGCAGGCAGGGCTGGAACACCGGGGAGCTGTTTTTT | CASRQGWNTGELFF
TRBD2 | TRBJ2-1 | - | TRBV9 | TGTGCCAGCAGCGTAGCGGCTAGCGGTCATTCTTACAATGAGCAGTTCTTC | CASSVAASGHSYNEQFF
- | TRBJ2-7 | few | TRBV7-2 | TGTGCCAGCACTCTAGGACAACCCTACGAGCAGTACTTC | CASTLGQPYEQYF
TRBD2 | TRBJ2-3 | - | TRBV6-4 | TGTGCCAGCAGTGACTATCTGGTTAGCGGGGGGCGGGAAGATACGCAGTATTTT | CASSDYLVSGGREDTQYF
TRBD1 | TRBJ2-1 | - | TRBV4-1 | TGCGCCAGCAGCCGACGGACAGGGGGTACGTACAATGAGCAGTTCTTC | CASSRRTGGTYNEQFF
- | TRBJ2-1 | - | TRBV7-9 | TGTGCCAGCAGCTTAAGGGGTGGCACCAATAGGGGTGAGCAGTTCTTC | CASSLRGGTNRGEQFF
TRBD1 | TRBJ1-2 | - | TRBV15 | TGTGCCACCAGCAGGGACAGGGACTATGGCTACACCTTC | CATSRDRDYGYTF
TRBD2 | TRBJ2-5 | - | TRBV6-6 | TGTGCCAGCAGTTACGGTAGCGGGAGGAGGCAAGAGACCCAGTACTTC | CASSYGSGRRQETQYF
- | TRBJ2-3 | few | TRBV30 | TGTGCCTGGAAACGTAAGGAGGATACGCAGTATTTT | CAWKRKEDTQYF
- | TRBJ2-3 | - | TRBV5-6 | TGTGCCAGCAGCCCCCTGACAGGCACAGATACGCAGTATTTT | CASSPLTGTDTQYF
- | TRBJ2-1 | few | TRBV7-8 | TGTGCCAGCAGCTCCGCAGGCGCAGCCTACAATGAGCAGTTCTTC | CASSSAGAAYNEQFF
TRBD1 | TRBJ1-6 | - | TRBV19 | TGTGCCAGTAGTACCTTGGACAGGTCGAGGTGGCCGGACTTCTATAATTCACCCCTCCACTTT | CASSTLDRSRWPDFYNSPLHF
- | TRBJ2-1 | - | TRBV19 | TGTGCCAGTAGCATATACAGGGACGTGGCTGAGCAGTTCTTC | CASSIYRDVAEQFF
TRBD2 | TRBJ2-7 | - | TRBV7-2 | TGTGCCAGCCGAGGGGGACTAGCGGGAAAATCCTACGAGCAGTACTTC | CASRGGLAGKSYEQYF
TRBD1 | TRBJ1-1 | once | TRBV2 | TGTGCCAGCAGCGGGACAGCGCTAAACACTGAAGCTTTCTTT | CASSGTALNTEAFF
- | TRBJ2-2 | - | TRBV5-1 | TGCGCCAGCAGCGGGGGCGGGAGAGCCTCCCCCGGGGAGCTGTTTTTT | CASSGGGRASPGELFF
- | TRBJ2-7 | - | TRBV5-5 | TGTGCCAGCAGCTTGACCGACAGGACTAGCTCCTACGAGCAGTACTTC | CASSLTDRTSSYEQYF